This T cell receptor (beta chain) was found in a study of blood T cell repertoires in COVID-19. On the study more broadly: The origin of the acute and convalescent COVID-19 samples was the United States, Italy and Spain. The analysed material was cDNA or gDNA that came from T cells, B-cell-depleted T cells, or PBMCs.

Looked up from germline, CDR1 is SGHDT and CDR2 is YYEEEE. The CDR3 has 14 amino acids. Trimming cost V 0 bases and J 0 bases, with 7 bases left between them. This clone was counted only a few times. Original methodology: Amplified reference gene primers provided the basis for estimating nucleated cell counts. TCRdb's table, derived via immunoSEQ multiplex PCR, lists solely in-frame clones and lacks some. V and J calls and clone size are as listed in that table; D and trimming were resolved from the DNA. The sample has about 150,000 clones, about 85% seen once. Recruited during active infection, patients (from Seattle) were subsequently followed longitudinally.

Sequenced material: peripheral blood. This receptor was obtained from a man aged 55-75 years with COVID-19, enrolled during active disease. The chain employs TRBV5-6 and TRBJ2-7, with D maybe TRBD1 (5 bases). The CDR3 reads CASSLGQSSYEQYF. In DNA, the CDR3 is TGTGCCAGCAGCTTGGGACAGAGCTCCTACGAGCAGTACTTC.